The clone carrying this T cell receptor beta chain was seen a handful of times. What it recognizes is unknown. This entry comes from a study of T cells after yellow fever vaccination. Whole-study results and caveats: Booster sampling recovered most clones from primary vaccination (96% CD4, approximately 88% CD8). The CD4 compartment and the CD8 compartment contained a small share of clonotypes in common.

The V gene's germline CDR1 is SEHNR and CDR2 FQNEAQ (reference sequence). Trimming at V came to 2 bases and at J to 0 bases, leaving 5 bases not matched to a gene. The CDR3 runs to 17 residues. TCRdb used MiXCR to reprocess the 5' RACE reads, holding one entry per CDR3 protein. The repertoire has about 630,000 distinct CDR3 sequences, roughly an eighth of them found once; the top ten carry 15%. The specimen was PBMCs, collected on the day of the yellow fever booster vaccination. The TCR was taken from a man aged 25-40 years who received the YFV17D yellow fever vaccine. The chain uses TRBV7-9 and TRBJ2-3; 10 bases line up with TRBD2. CDR3 in amino acids: CASSLKLAGTSTDTQYF. Written as DNA, the CDR3 is TGTGCCAGCAGCTTAAAACTAGCGGGAACTAGCACAGATACGCAGTATTTT.